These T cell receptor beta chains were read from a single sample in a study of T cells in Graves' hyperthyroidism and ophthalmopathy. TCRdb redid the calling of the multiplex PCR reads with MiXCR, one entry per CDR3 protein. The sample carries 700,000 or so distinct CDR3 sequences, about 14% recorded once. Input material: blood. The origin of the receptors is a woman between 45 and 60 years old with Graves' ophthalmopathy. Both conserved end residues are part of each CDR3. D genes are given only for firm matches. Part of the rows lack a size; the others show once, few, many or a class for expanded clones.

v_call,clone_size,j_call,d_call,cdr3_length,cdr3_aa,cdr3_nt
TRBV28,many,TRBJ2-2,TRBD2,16,CASSLLREANTGELFF,TGTGCCAGCAGTTTACTGCGGGAGGCGAACACCGGGGAGCTGTTTTTT
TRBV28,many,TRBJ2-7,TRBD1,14,CASSSRDRVYEQYF,TGTGCCAGCAGTTCCCGGGACAGGGTTTACGAGCAGTACTTC
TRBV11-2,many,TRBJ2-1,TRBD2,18,CASSSPRTGLAAYNEQFF,TGTGCCAGCAGCTCTCCCCGAACGGGACTAGCGGCATACAATGAGCAGTTCTTC
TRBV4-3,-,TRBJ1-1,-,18,CASSQDRFSGGTVTEAFF,TGCGCCAGCAGCCAAGATCGTTTCTCGGGGGGCACCGTCACTGAAGCTTTCTTT
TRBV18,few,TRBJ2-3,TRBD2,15,CASLRTSGRGDTQYF,TGTGCCAGCCTACGGACTAGCGGGAGAGGGGATACGCAGTATTTT
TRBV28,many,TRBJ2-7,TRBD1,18,CASSFGTGYKPNSYEQYF,TGTGCCAGCAGTTTCGGGACAGGGTATAAGCCAAACTCCTACGAGCAGTACTTC
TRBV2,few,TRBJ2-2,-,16,CASSEDSSPNTGELFF,TGTGCCAGCAGTGAAGACAGCAGCCCGAACACCGGGGAGCTGTTTTTT
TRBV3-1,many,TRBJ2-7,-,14,CASSLDTFSYEQYF,TGTGCCAGCAGCCTCGACACGTTCTCCTACGAGCAGTACTTC
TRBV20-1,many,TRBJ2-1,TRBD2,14,CSARLAGPSGEQFF,TGCAGTGCTAGACTAGCGGGGCCCTCGGGGGAGCAGTTCTTC
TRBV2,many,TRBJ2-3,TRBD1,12,CASSSTGGTQYF,TGTGCCAGCAGCTCGACAGGGGGGACGCAGTATTTT
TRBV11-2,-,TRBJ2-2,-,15,CASSSLRSSTGELFF,TGTGCCAGCAGCTCTTTGAGGTCATCCACCGGGGAGCTGTTTTTT
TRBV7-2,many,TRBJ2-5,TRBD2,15,CASSLNAGGGETQYF,TGTGCCAGCAGCTTAAATGCCGGGGGGGGTGAGACCCAGTACTTC
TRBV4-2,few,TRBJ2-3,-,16,CASSQTPNARTDTQYF,TGTGCCAGCAGCCAAACCCCTAATGCGAGGACAGATACGCAGTATTTT
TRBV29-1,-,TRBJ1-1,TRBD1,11,CSTETGTGAFF,TGCAGCACAGAGACAGGGACTGGAGCTTTCTTT
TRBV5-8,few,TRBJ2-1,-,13,CASSGISGDEQFF,TGTGCCAGCAGCGGGATAAGTGGGGATGAGCAGTTCTTC
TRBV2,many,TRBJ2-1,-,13,CASSELRYNEQFF,TGTGCCAGCAGTGAATTAAGGTACAATGAGCAGTTCTTC
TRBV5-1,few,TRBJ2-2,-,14,CASSIGGGAGELFF,TGCGCCAGCAGCATTGGGGGCGGTGCCGGGGAGCTGTTTTTT
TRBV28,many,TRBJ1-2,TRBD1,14,CASRPGQGVAGYTF,TGTGCCAGCAGGCCGGGACAGGGGGTCGCTGGCTACACCTTC
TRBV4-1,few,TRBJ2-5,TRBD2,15,CASSQVTAGGETQYF,TGCGCCAGCAGCCAAGTTACAGCGGGAGGGGAGACCCAGTACTTC
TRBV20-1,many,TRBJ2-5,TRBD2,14,CSATGGSGTETQYF,TGCAGTGCCACAGGTGGTAGCGGGACAGAGACCCAGTACTTC
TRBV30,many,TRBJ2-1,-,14,CAWSVGQGNNEQFF,TGTGCCTGGAGTGTTGGTCAGGGAAACAATGAGCAGTTCTTC
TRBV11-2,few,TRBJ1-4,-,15,CASSPQITTNEKLFF,TGTGCCAGCAGCCCCCAGATAACAACTAATGAAAAACTGTTTTTT
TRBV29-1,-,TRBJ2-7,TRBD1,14,CSVVETGFIHEQYF,TGCAGCGTTGTGGAGACAGGGTTTATCCACGAGCAGTACTTC
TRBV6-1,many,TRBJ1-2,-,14,CASSERAANYGYTF,TGTGCCAGCAGTGAACGAGCAGCCAACTATGGCTACACCTTC
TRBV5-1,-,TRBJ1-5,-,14,CASSLDHANQPQHF,TGCGCCAGCAGCTTGGACCACGCCAATCAGCCCCAGCATTTT
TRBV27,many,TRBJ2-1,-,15,CASSLSGVLYNEQFF,TGTGCCAGCAGTTTATCGGGGGTTCTCTACAATGAGCAGTTCTTC